This TCR beta chain derives from a study of T cells in localized non-small cell lung cancer. As regards this clone: Its antigen is unknown.

General study points: T cell clonality was highest in uninvolved adjacent lung, above tumor.

TCRdb's table, derived via immunoSEQ multiplex PCR, lists solely in-frame clones and lacks some. The sample records more than 2,500 clones, under 30% being singletons. The germline V gene encodes CDR1 WSHSY and CDR2 SAAADI. The V segment lost 4 bases and the J segment 5 bases; nucleotides outside the gene matches: 3. The CDR3 has 13 amino acids. The sequence was obtained from a female donor older than 55 with stage II squamous cell lung carcinoma. The chain carries TRBV10-2 and TRBJ1-1, with TRBD1 matching 8 bases. Specimen: lung tumor tissue, collected before any cancer treatment. CDR3 sequence reads: CASSGQGATEAFF. The CDR3 region has the DNA TGCGCCAGCAGTGGGCAGGGGGCAACTGAAGCTTTCTTT.